These 15 T cell receptor beta chains were all obtained from the same sample, sequenced in a study of blood T cell repertoires in COVID-19. Libraries were prepared by immunoSEQ multiplex PCR; TCRdb keeps only in-frame clonotypes and omits some of them. The sample includes some 44,000 clones, around 92% seen only once; the top ten take around 12%. Source material: peripheral blood. These receptors originate from a human donor in a cohort sampled during active COVID-19.

The chain is built from TRBV6-2 or TRBV6-3 and TRBJ1-5, with no clear D. The V end was cut by 3 bases, the J end by 2 bases, with 8 bases between. The V gene's germline CDR1 is MNHEY and CDR2 SVGEGT. This CDR3 comprises 14 residues. The CDR3 is CASSYRHGNQPQHF. For the CDR3, the DNA is TGTGCCAGCAGTTATCGACATGGCAATCAGCCCCAGCATTTT.

The chain combines TRBV7-8 with TRBJ2-3; 10 nucleotides line up with TRBD1. V lost 3 bases to trimming and J lost 3 bases; unmatched junction nucleotides: 6. Germline CDR1 SGHVS, CDR2 FQNEAQ. This CDR3 spans 16 amino acids. The CDR3 coding sequence is TGTGCCAGCAGCTTCGACAGGGGGCGAATGACAGATACGCAGTATTTT. This translates into CASSFDRGRMTDTQYF.

J is TRBJ1-2 and V is TRBV9; 10 bases map to TRBD1. Per the germline V gene, CDR1 is SGDLS and CDR2 is YYNGEE. CDR3 length equals 15 residues. Germline trimming cut 3 bases from V and 8 bases from J; bases unmatched to any gene: 10. This CDR3 reads CASSDLTGGERGYTF. The CDR3 DNA reads TGTGCCAGCAGCGACTTGACAGGGGGCGAAAGAGGCTACACCTTC.

The genes are TRBV5-1 and TRBJ2-2, with D possibly matching TRBD1 (6 bases). The CDR3 is 14 residues long. V was cut by 2 bases and J by 4 bases, with 9 bases left in between. Germline CDR1 and CDR2: SGHRS and YFSETQ. The CDR3 coding sequence is TGCGCCAGCAGCTTTACAGGGATCACCGGGGAGCTGTTTTTT. It is translated as CASSFTGITGELFF.

The chain combines TRBV7-8 with TRBJ1-5; perhaps TRBD1 as D (6 bases). V was trimmed by 3 bases and J by 4 bases, leaving 13 bases between them. Germline CDR1 SGHVS, CDR2 FQNEAQ. The CDR3 consists of 15 residues. CDR3 residues: CASSFLYRENQPQHF. The CDR3 DNA reads TGTGCCAGCAGCTTCCTCTACAGGGAAAATCAGCCCCAGCATTTT. The full variable domain, rest sourced from reference TRBV7-8 and TRBJ1-5, is GAGVSQSPRYKVAKRGQDVALRCDPISGHVSLFWYQQALGQGPEFLTYFQNEAQLDKSGLPSDRFFAERPEGSVSTLKIQRTQQEDSAVYLCASSFLYRENQPQHFGDGTRLSIL.

The chain is built from TRBV19 and TRBJ2-2, with 8 bases that match TRBD2. The junction had 9 bases not matched to a gene; V was cut back by 5 bases and J by 4 bases. The CDR3 consists of 16 residues. Per the germline V gene, CDR1 is LNHDA and CDR2 is SQIVND (reference sequence). The CDR3 region has the DNA TGTGCCAGTAGTTCCGTAGCGGGGCGACCCACCGGGGAGCTGTTTTTT. Translated: CASSSVAGRPTGELFF.

The chain carries TRBV29-1 and TRBJ2-3, with D perhaps TRBD1 (5 bases). The germline V gene has CDR1 SQVTM and CDR2 ANQGSEA. The CDR3 covers 11 residues. Trimming removed 0 bases at V and 13 bases at J, with 11 bases between. The CDR3 region has the DNA TGCAGCGTTGAAGATCTACCAGGGAAGTATTTT. Protein sequence: CSVEDLPGKYF.

This clone was detected once. The chain employs TRBV27 and TRBJ1-1; 10 bases align to TRBD1. This CDR3 contains 15 residues. With V trimmed by 5 bases and J by 4 bases, 7 bases remained unmatched. Germline CDR1 is MNHEY and CDR2 is SMNVEV (reference sequence). The CDR3 region is CASSPTGTGATEAFF. CDR3 in DNA: TGTGCCAGCAGTCCAACCGGGACAGGGGCCACTGAAGCTTTCTTT.

V gene TRBV7-2 combines with J gene TRBJ2-7; TRBD1 matches at 9 bases. The CDR3 is made up of 15 amino acids. Germline V gene lookup returns CDR1 SGHTA and CDR2 FQGNSA. V shed 6 bases and J 2 bases; nucleotides not matched to a gene: 8. CDR3 sequence (DNA): TGTGCCAGCAGACTACAGGGGGCGCCGGCCTACGAGCAGTACTTC. It codes for CASRLQGAPAYEQYF.

This chain joins TRBV6-5 and TRBJ2-5, with D maybe TRBD1 (5 bases). The CDR3 consists of 15 residues. Germline CDR1 is MNHEY and CDR2 is SVGAGI. V lost 8 bases to trimming and J lost 4 bases, with 20 bases between them. CDR3 nucleotides: TGTGCCAGCCGGGTGTACAGGACCGCGTCAGAGACCCAGTACTTC. This gives the protein CASRVYRTASETQYF.

The CDR3 sequence is CASSASGGRYEQYF. CDR3 sequence (DNA): TGTGCCAGCAGCGCCAGCGGCGGGAGGTACGAGCAGTACTTC. This chain connects TRBV7-2 to TRBJ2-7; TRBD2 matches 8 bases. The CDR3 runs 14 residues. Germline CDR1 reads SGHTA; CDR2 reads FQGNSA. Unmatched junction bases numbered 7, after V lost 5 bases and J lost 4 bases.

This chain connects TRBV5-1 to TRBJ1-3; tentative D call: TRBD1 (6 bases). Germline lookup yields CDR1 SGHRS and CDR2 YFSETQ. The V end lost 4 bases, the J end lost 4 bases, and 12 bases lay between the germline ends. The CDR3 sequence is 14 residues long. The CDR3 bases are TGCGCCAGCAGCCCTGGGGGCCCCGGAAACACCATATATTTT. Translation: CASSPGGPGNTIYF. Looking up the rest from reference TRBV5-1 and TRBJ1-3 gives the full variable domain: KAGVTQTPRYLIKTRGQQVTLSCSPISGHRSVSWYQQTPGQGLQFLFEYFSETQRNKGNFPGRFSGRQFSNSRSEMNVSTLELGDSALYLCASSPGGPGNTIYFGEGSWLTVV.

J is TRBJ2-3 and V is TRBV4-2; no clear D gene. Trimming took off 2 bases at V and 3 bases at J, with 12 bases between the two ends. The CDR3 sequence is 15 residues long. CDR1 and CDR2 (germline): LGHNA, YNFKEQ. The CDR3 nucleotides are TGTGCCAGCAGCCAACAAGCCGGAGCAACAGATACGCAGTATTTT. Encoded protein: CASSQQAGATDTQYF.

V gene TRBV5-1 combines with J gene TRBJ2-5; tentative D call: TRBD2 (5 bases). The germline V and J ends were trimmed by 7 bases and 4 bases, with 14 bases remaining between them. The germline V gene encodes CDR1 SGHRS and CDR2 YFSETQ. This CDR3 comprises 13 residues. For the CDR3, the DNA is TGCGCCAGCGCTAGAGGGCAAGGAGAGACCCAGTACTTC. Translated, it gives CASARGQGETQYF.

In this sample, this clone turned up once. Different DNA sequences within this sample yield the same CDR3. The genes are TRBV5-4 and TRBJ2-7; D is uncertain. The CDR3 consists of 13 residues. Germline assignment: CDR1 SGHNT and CDR2 YYREEE (reference sequence). The V end lost 0 bases, the J end lost 3 bases, and 7 bases lay between the germline ends. CDR3 coding DNA: TGTGCCAGCAGCTTGGCCGGTAGCTACGAGCAGTACTTC. Amino acid sequence: CASSLAGSYEQYF.